A selection of T cell receptor beta chains follows, all from one sample in a study of type 1 and type 2 diabetes patients. A single record per CDR3 protein comes from TCRdb applying MiXCR to the multiplex PCR reads. The sample has under 300,000 distinct CDR3 sequences, 47% seen once. The source material was peripheral blood mononuclear cells (PBMCs). The receptor set was obtained from a man aged 18 to 30 with type 2 diabetes. CDR3s include the opening cysteine and the closing phenylalanine or tryptophan. The D gene is left open where the match is weak. Size is stated for part of the rows, as once, few or many counts, or as a class when the clone is expanded.

J | size | D | V | DNA | CDR3
TRBJ2-7 | NA | TRBD1 | TRBV20-1 | TGCAGTGCTAGCACCAGGGGGCACGAGCAGTACTTC | CSASTRGHEQYF
TRBJ1-5 | few | NA | TRBV7-2 | TGTGCCAGCAGCTTAGTTGGCAGCGTTGTCAATCAGCCCCAGCATTTT | CASSLVGSVVNQPQHF
TRBJ2-4 | many | TRBD1 | TRBV7-3 | TGTGCCAGCAGCGACCGGGACAGGGGTAACATTCAGTACTTC | CASSDRDRGNIQYF
TRBJ1-2 | NA | NA | TRBV7-3 | TGTGCCAGCAGCTTAGTGGGGACAAAGGACGGCTACACCTTC | CASSLVGTKDGYTF
TRBJ1-1 | once | NA | TRBV5-1 | TGCGCCAGCAGCTTGATGGGTTTCACTGAAGCTTTCTTT | CASSLMGFTEAFF
TRBJ2-7 | few | NA | TRBV30 | TGTGCCTGGGGCGGTAGCTCCTACGAGCAGTACTTC | CAWGGSSYEQYF
TRBJ2-3 | NA | NA | TRBV20-1 | TGCAGTGCTAGAGATCACCGCGCAGATACGCAGTATTTT | CSARDHRADTQYF
TRBJ2-1 | NA | NA | TRBV7-8 | TGTGCCAGCAGCTTAGTTTGGCAGGGCAATGAGCAGTTCTTC | CASSLVWQGNEQFF
TRBJ2-6 | NA | NA | TRBV7-6 | TGTGCCAGCAGCTTGGCCCCCAGATCCTCTGGGGCCAACGTCCTGACTTTC | CASSLAPRSSGANVLTF
TRBJ2-7 | NA | NA | TRBV30 | TGTGCCTGGGACCTGACAGGTTCGGGCGAGCAGTACTTC | CAWDLTGSGEQYF
TRBJ2-3 | NA | TRBD2 | TRBV4-1 | TGCGCCAGCAGCCTCGGGGGGTCCAGTACGCAGTATTTT | CASSLGGSSTQYF
TRBJ2-5 | NA | TRBD1 | TRBV7-8 | TGTGCCAGCAGCCCCGGACAGGGTGAAGTGGAGACCCAGTACTTC | CASSPGQGEVETQYF
TRBJ1-1 | few | NA | TRBV30 | TGTGCCTGGAGTGTTTCTATGAACACTGAAGCTTTCTTT | CAWSVSMNTEAFF
TRBJ1-1 | NA | NA | TRBV2 | TGTGCCGCAGAGGACCAGAGAGTGACTGAAGCTTTCTTT | CAAEDQRVTEAFF
TRBJ2-3 | few | NA | TRBV29-1 | TGCAGCGCCATCGCATCAGGCACAGATACGCAGTATTTT | CSAIASGTDTQYF
TRBJ2-3 | NA | TRBD1 | TRBV29-1 | TGCACCGCTCCGGGGGACAGGGGGTCAGATACGCAGTATTTT | CTAPGDRGSDTQYF
TRBJ2-5 | many | NA | TRBV2 | TGTGCCAGTGCCTTGTCGGGAGCAGAAGAGACCCAGTACTTC | CASALSGAEETQYF
TRBJ1-2 | NA | NA | TRBV28 | TGTGCCAGCAGTTTACGACCAGGGGCTGGAGATGATGGCTACACCTTC | CASSLRPGAGDDGYTF
TRBJ2-1 | NA | TRBD2 | TRBV7-2 | TGTGCCAGCAGTGACCCCGAACTAGCGGGAGGGTCCAATGAGCAGTTCTTC | CASSDPELAGGSNEQFF
TRBJ2-1 | NA | NA | TRBV5-1 | TGCGCCAGCAGCCCGGACACCGTGAGCTCCTACAATGAGCAGTTCTTC | CASSPDTVSSYNEQFF
TRBJ2-1 | NA | NA | TRBV19 | TGTGCCACTCTAAGGACAGATTACAATGAGCAGTTCTTC | CATLRTDYNEQFF
TRBJ2-7 | few | TRBD1 | TRBV6-5 | TGTGCCAGCAGGAGACGACAGGGTATTTCGGAGTACTTC | CASRRRQGISEYF
TRBJ2-2 | NA | TRBD2 | TRBV14 | TGTGCCAGCAGCCAAGATGTAACTAGCGGGAGGGCCGGGGAGCTGTTTTTT | CASSQDVTSGRAGELFF
TRBJ2-5 | NA | TRBD1 | TRBV5-1 | TGCGCCAGCAGCGTCGGACAGGGAGGTTTGGAGACCCAGTACTTC | CASSVGQGGLETQYF
TRBJ2-7 | many | NA | TRBV2 | TGTGCCAGCAGACTCCGGACTACCTACGAGCAGTACTTC | CASRLRTTYEQYF
TRBJ2-7 | NA | TRBD2 | TRBV10-1 | TGTGCCAGTAGTGTGAAGGGGACTAGCGGCGAGCAGTACTTC | CASSVKGTSGEQYF
TRBJ2-1 | NA | TRBD2 | TRBV13 | TGCGCCAGCAGTGTAGCGGGGGGGATGAATGAGCAGTTCTTC | CASSVAGGMNEQFF
TRBJ1-1 | few | TRBD1 | TRBV20-1 | TGCAGTGCTTTAAGGCGGGGACAGCGAACTGAAGCTTTCTTT | CSALRRGQRTEAFF
TRBJ2-7 | few | NA | TRBV2 | TGTGCCAGCAGTGAACCGACAGGAGAATTCTACGAGCAGTACTTC | CASSEPTGEFYEQYF
TRBJ2-2 | once | NA | TRBV10-3 | TGTGCCGTCAGTGTTCCGGCCGGGGAGCTGTTTTTT | CAVSVPAGELFF
TRBJ2-5 | few | NA | TRBV7-6 | TGTGCCAGCGGTCAGCAAGAGACCCAGTACTTC | CASGQQETQYF
TRBJ1-1 | NA | NA | TRBV28 | TGTGCCAGCAGTTTTTTTCAGGGGCAAGGTAGGGCTTTCTTT | CASSFFQGQGRAFF
TRBJ2-3 | few | NA | TRBV12-3/TRBV12-4 | TGTGCCAGCAGTCTACGCACAGATACGCAGTATTTT | CASSLRTDTQYF
TRBJ2-7 | NA | NA | TRBV5-1 | TGCGCCAGCAACGCAGGGGGGCAAAGTTCCTACGAGCAGTACTTC | CASNAGGQSSYEQYF
TRBJ2-1 | NA | NA | TRBV27 | TGTGCCGGCAGTTTATCGAATGAGCAGTTCTTC | CAGSLSNEQFF
TRBJ2-3 | many | NA | TRBV7-8 | TGTGCCAGCAGCTTAGTGGCAGATACGCAGTATTTT | CASSLVADTQYF
TRBJ2-5 | few | NA | TRBV27 | TGTGCCAGCAGCGGGCCGTCCAAGACCCAGTACTTC | CASSGPSKTQYF
TRBJ2-7 | NA | NA | TRBV20-1 | TGCAGCGGCGGGACAGACTACGAGCAGTACTTC | CSGGTDYEQYF
TRBJ1-1 | NA | TRBD1 | TRBV9 | TGTGCCAGCAGCGCAACCGGACAGGACACTGAAGCTTTCTTT | CASSATGQDTEAFF
TRBJ1-1 | NA | TRBD1 | TRBV10-3 | TGTGCCAGCAGTGACGGACAGGGGGCGCATGATGAAGCTTTCTTT | CASSDGQGAHDEAFF
TRBJ1-3 | NA | NA | TRBV24-1 | TGTGCCACCAGGGCGGTTACGCCTGGAAACACCATATATTTT | CATRAVTPGNTIYF
TRBJ2-3 | few | NA | TRBV7-8 | TGTGCCAGCAGCTCTCCAGCAGATACGCAGTATTTT | CASSSPADTQYF
TRBJ2-1 | NA | NA | TRBV7-9 | TGTGCCAGCAGGGGCCCCGGTGAGCAGTTCTTC | CASRGPGEQFF
TRBJ2-7 | NA | NA | TRBV13 | TGTGCCAGCAGCTTAACTAGCTTCAGCTACGAGCAGTACTTC | CASSLTSFSYEQYF
TRBJ1-2 | NA | TRBD1 | TRBV7-2 | TGTGCCAGCAGCTTAGGGCCAGGGGGTAAGGATGGCTACACCTTC | CASSLGPGGKDGYTF
TRBJ2-7 | few | NA | TRBV19 | TGTGCCAGTAGTGACCGGGACATCTACGAGCAGTACTTC | CASSDRDIYEQYF
TRBJ2-7 | NA | TRBD1 | TRBV2 | TGTGCCAGCAGTGTGACACAGGGGAATGGCCACACCTTC | CASSVTQGNGHTF
TRBJ2-2 | NA | NA | TRBV19 | TGTGCCAGCGGGTGGGGCCCGAACACCGGGGAGCTGTTTTTT | CASGWGPNTGELFF
TRBJ2-5 | NA | TRBD1 | TRBV30 | TGTGCCTGGAGGACATTTCAGGGGGCAGGAGAGACCCAGTACTTC | CAWRTFQGAGETQYF
TRBJ2-1 | NA | TRBD2 | TRBV27 | TGTGCCAGCAGTTTACGAGTAGCGGGTTACAATGAGCAGTTCTTC | CASSLRVAGYNEQFF